A selection of T cell receptor beta chains follows, all from one sample in a study of shared clonotypes between healthy human individuals. Using immunoSEQ multiplex PCR, the repertoire was profiled, and TCRdb retains in-frame clones only, with some absent. Of roughly 1,100,000 clones listed, roughly 80% were seen once; the top ten hold about 1.4%. Sequenced material: memory CD4+ T cells sorted from blood. These receptors were taken from a young man in good health. Both conserved end residues are part of each CDR3. The order of the fields is D gene, J gene, clone size, V gene, CDR3 DNA, CDR3 protein. D genes are given only for firm matches. Size values are once, few and many counts, or a class for expanded clones, and some rows have none.

- TRBJ2-5 once TRBV11-3 TGTGCCAGCAGCGACGGGGCATTCTCTGGGGAGACCCAGTACTTC CASSDGAFSGETQYF
- TRBJ2-7 - TRBV18 TGTGCCAGCTCACCACCGGTCGGGCTCTACGAGCAGTACTTC CASSPPVGLYEQYF
- TRBJ1-4 - TRBV6-4 TGTGCCAGCAGTGACTCGCGAATGTCCGGACTGTTTTTT CASSDSRMSGLFF
- TRBJ1-5 - TRBV28 TGTGCCAGCAGTTTGTTGGGTTATAGCAATCAGCCCCAGCATTTT CASSLLGYSNQPQHF
- TRBJ2-2 - TRBV7-9 TGTGCCAGCAGCCAGGACGCGAACACCGGGGAGCTGTTTTTT CASSQDANTGELFF
TRBD1 TRBJ1-1 - TRBV28 TGTGCCAGCAGTCCTGGGGACAGGGAGTTGGCTTTCTTT CASSPGDRELAFF
TRBD1 TRBJ1-1 - TRBV18 TGTGCCAGCTCACCGGGACAGCGGAATGTAGACGCTTTCTTT CASSPGQRNVDAFF
- TRBJ1-1 - TRBV6-1 TGTGCCAGTGCGGGCAGCTCGATTATGAACACTGAAGCTTTCTTT CASAGSSIMNTEAFF
- TRBJ1-4 - TRBV5-4 TGTGCCAGCAGCTCGCGCCCTAATGAAAAACTGTTTTTT CASSSRPNEKLFF
- TRBJ1-1 once TRBV5-1 TGCGCCAGCAGCTTGATAGGTCCTCCCACGGGGACTGAAGCTTTCTTT CASSLIGPPTGTEAFF
TRBD2 TRBJ2-7 - TRBV28 TGTGCCAGCAGCGTTAGCGGGAGCTCCTACGAGCAGTACTTC CASSVSGSSYEQYF
- TRBJ2-5 - TRBV7-8 TGTGCCAGCAGCTTACGCCCCATTCGGGAGACCCAGTACTTC CASSLRPIRETQYF
- TRBJ1-5 - TRBV28 TGTGCCAGCAGTCCTAACGGGGGCCCCCAGCATTTT CASSPNGGPQHF
- TRBJ2-1 - TRBV21-1 TGTGCCAGCTCCAACCCCCCTAGCGGGAGCTTTAAAGTAAGGCGCAATGAGCAGTTCTTC CASSNPPSGSFKVRRNEQFF
TRBD1 TRBJ2-1 few TRBV9 TGTGCCAGCAGCGTAGAGGGACAGGACTACAATGAGCAGTTCTTC CASSVEGQDYNEQFF
- TRBJ1-1 - TRBV28 TGTGCCAGCAGCGGCGGGTCGACATCGAACACTGAAGCTTTCTTT CASSGGSTSNTEAFF
- TRBJ1-1 - TRBV5-8 TGTGCCAGCAGCTCGCAATCAGGACGGGTCGGCACTGAAGCTTTCTTT CASSSQSGRVGTEAFF
- TRBJ2-7 many TRBV4-3 TGCGCCAGCAGCCAAGATCGGGCCAGCCTGTACGAGCAGTACTTC CASSQDRASLYEQYF
- TRBJ1-6 - TRBV19 TGTGCCAGTAGTATAGATCGGGCAGGCTGGAATTCACCCCTCCACTTT CASSIDRAGWNSPLHF
TRBD1 TRBJ2-7 - TRBV7-7 TGTGCTAGCAGCTTGGGGACAGCCTACGAGCAGTACTTC CASSLGTAYEQYF
- TRBJ1-5 - TRBV6-1 TGTGCCTGTACGAGGGTTAGCAATCAGCCCCAGCATTTT CACTRVSNQPQHF
- TRBJ2-2 once TRBV10-3 TGTGCCATCAGTGAGTCTTCCCCAGAGGACACCGGGGAGCTGTTTTTT CAISESSPEDTGELFF
- TRBJ2-7 - TRBV7-2 TGTGCCAGCACCCCCAGGGCGGTCCACTACGAGCAGTACTTC CASTPRAVHYEQYF
TRBD1 TRBJ1-6 once TRBV19 TGTGCCAGTAGTAACGACAGGGTTAATTCACCCCTCCACTTT CASSNDRVNSPLHF
- TRBJ2-7 - TRBV6-6 TGTGCCAGCAGTTTTCGGGACGAGCAGTACTTC CASSFRDEQYF
- TRBJ1-6 - TRBV7-2 TGTGCCAGCAGCTTAGGAGTGGGTGGATCCGGATCACCCCTCCACTTT CASSLGVGGSGSPLHF
- TRBJ1-5 few TRBV19 TGTGCCAGTAATGGGGCAAGGGGCCAGCCCCAGCATTTT CASNGARGQPQHF
TRBD2 TRBJ2-5 - TRBV28 TGTGCCAGCAGTTTCGGGACTACGGGAAGGAAGACCCAGTACTTC CASSFGTTGRKTQYF
TRBD1 TRBJ2-7 - TRBV18 TGTGCCAGCTCACCACCGATACAGGGGGCTCCCTACGAGCAGTACTTC CASSPPIQGAPYEQYF
- TRBJ2-6 - TRBV7-9 TGTGCCAGCAGCTTATCCGCTGGGGCCAACGTCCTGACTTTC CASSLSAGANVLTF
- TRBJ2-2 - TRBV19 TGTGCCAGTAGTATGTCAGGGAAGAACACCGGGGAGCTGTTTTTT CASSMSGKNTGELFF
- TRBJ2-7 - TRBV6-5 TGTGCCAGCAGTTCCTATTCCTACGAGCAGTACTTC CASSSYSYEQYF
- TRBJ2-1 - TRBV9 TGTGCCAGCAGCCTAGGGACCCTGGGCTACAATGAGCAGTTCTTC CASSLGTLGYNEQFF
- TRBJ2-2 many TRBV9 TGTGCCAGCAGCGTAGGAATGCAGAACACCGGGGAGCTGTTTTTT CASSVGMQNTGELFF
- TRBJ1-2 - TRBV5-6 TGTGCCAGCAGCTGGACGGTTGCAGATGGCTACACCTTC CASSWTVADGYTF
TRBD1 TRBJ1-2 few TRBV7-8 TGTGCCAGCAGCTTAGAGACAGGGAAGTATGGCTACACCTTC CASSLETGKYGYTF
- TRBJ2-5 - TRBV29-1 TGCAGCGTGGATTTTACCCAAGAGACCCAGTACTTC CSVDFTQETQYF
- TRBJ2-7 - TRBV18 TGTGCCAGCTCACCACCTTCAAGGTACGAGCAGTACTTC CASSPPSRYEQYF
- TRBJ1-4 - TRBV5-4 TGTGCCAGCAGCCCCTCCCCGACAGGACCTAATGAAAAACTGTTTTTT CASSPSPTGPNEKLFF
- TRBJ1-2 - TRBV27 TGTGCCAGCAGTTTATCCCCTACGAGGAGAGGCTACACCTTC CASSLSPTRRGYTF
- TRBJ2-7 - TRBV7-9 TGTGCCAGCAGGCTGGGGGGGCGAGGCGACGAGCAGTACTTC CASRLGGRGDEQYF
TRBD2 TRBJ2-1 once TRBV5-1 TGCGCCAGCAGTCGCGACACTAGCGGGGGGTACAATGAGCAGTTCTTC CASSRDTSGGYNEQFF
- TRBJ1-3 - TRBV2 TGTGCCAGCAGTGCAGGGCTCTCTGGAAACACCATATATTTT CASSAGLSGNTIYF
TRBD2 TRBJ2-7 many TRBV5-6 TGTGCCAGCAGCTTGGATCCGGGGGAGGGCGAGCAGTACTTC CASSLDPGEGEQYF
- TRBJ2-7 - TRBV18 TGTGCCAGCTCCGACTCCTACGAGCAGTACTTC CASSDSYEQYF
- TRBJ1-2 - TRBV6-1 TGTGCCAGCAGTGAAGCAGGCAGTTACTATGGCTACACCTTC CASSEAGSYYGYTF